There are a few counts of the clone carrying this T cell receptor beta chain. Its antigen is not identified. The sample belongs to a study of liver allograft versus peripheral blood T cells. The wider study: Comparisons were made between T cell receptor repertoires found in transplanted livers and those circulating in recipients' peripheral blood.

TCRdb independently ran MiXCR on the reads; one entry per CDR3 protein. Of some 7,000 distinct CDR3 sequences in the sample, around a sixth were seen once. CDR1 and CDR2 from the germline V gene are SGHNT and YENEEA. CDR3 length: 12 amino acids. The ends were cut back, 4 bases at V and 10 bases at J, with 13 bases in the middle. Study-level results: Repertoires found inside liver allografts reportedly differed from T cell receptor repertoires in peripheral blood.

The chain uses TRBV11-3 and TRBJ1-1; tentatively, D is TRBD1 (5 bases). The TCR originated in a human patient who had a liver transplant. Some T cells may possibly be graft donor cells. CDR3 sequence (DNA): TGTGCCAGCAGCTCAGCGGGGGAAGCAGCTTTCTTT. Residues: CASSSAGEAAFF.